The table lists the clone carrying this T cell receptor beta chain with a count of one. The data belong to a study of blood T cells in healthy people across ages. From germline, CDR1 is DFQATT and CDR2 SNEGSKA (reference sequence). Losses at the gene ends were 4 bases for V and 3 bases for J; bases not matched to a gene: 9. The CDR3 is 16 residues long. Sample-barcoded 5' priming and a J-beta primer mix drove a second PCR of about 6 to 12 cycles. TCRdb re-called the 5' RACE reads with MiXCR, one entry per CDR3 protein. Altogether approximately 850,000 distinct CDR3 sequences are present, around 43% being singletons, with the ten largest covering around 21%.

This receptor was obtained from a man between 60 and 75 years old in good health. Sequenced material: blood. This rearrangement joins TRBV20-1 to TRBJ2-1, with 10 bases aligning to TRBD2. This CDR3 is CSANRPSGGLYNEQFF. The CDR3 DNA is TGCAGTGCTAATCGGCCTAGCGGGGGCCTCTACAATGAGCAGTTCTTC.